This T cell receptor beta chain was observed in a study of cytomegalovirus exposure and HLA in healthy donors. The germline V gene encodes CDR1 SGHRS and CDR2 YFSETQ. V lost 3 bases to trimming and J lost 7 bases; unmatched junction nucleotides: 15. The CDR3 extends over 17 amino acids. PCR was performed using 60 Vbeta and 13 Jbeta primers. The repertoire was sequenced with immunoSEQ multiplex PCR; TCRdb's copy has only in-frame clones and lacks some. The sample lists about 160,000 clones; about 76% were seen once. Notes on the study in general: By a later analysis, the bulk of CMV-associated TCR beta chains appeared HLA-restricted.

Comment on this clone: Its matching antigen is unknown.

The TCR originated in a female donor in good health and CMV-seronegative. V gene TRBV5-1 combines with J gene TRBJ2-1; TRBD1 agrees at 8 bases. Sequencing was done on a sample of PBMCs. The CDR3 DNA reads TGCGCCAGCAGCTCTGGAGTGGCAGGGGGCGCAGGAAATGAGCAGTTCTTC. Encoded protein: CASSSGVAGGAGNEQFF.